This is a list of T cell receptor beta chains from one sample in a study of vaccination effects on CD4 cells after COVID-19. These receptors lack a known antigen. Clones were sequenced by immunoSEQ multiplex PCR, and TCRdb holds only the in-frame ones, with some missing. Seen here are about 46,000 clones, over 60% observed once, and the top ten hold roughly 16%. The input for sequencing was CD4+ T cells from PBMCs cultured with HCoV-OC43 spike peptides, taken after COVID-19 vaccination. The receptors were gathered from a human donor who received a COVID-19 vaccine. The CDR3 runs from the conserved cysteine through the conserved F or W. The order of the fields is D gene, V gene, J gene, clone size, CDR3 protein, CDR3 DNA. A D gene is named only where the DNA matches it firmly. Clone size, where shown, is once, few, many, or a class for clones that have expanded.

TRBD2	TRBV7-6	TRBJ2-1	-	CASSLSPGGAVDEQFF	TGTGCCAGCAGTCTGTCCCCCGGGGGGGCTGTCGATGAGCAGTTCTTC
-	TRBV6-6	TRBJ1-1	few	CASSYEAYGASEAFF	TGTGCCAGCAGTTACGAGGCTTATGGGGCGAGTGAAGCTTTCTTT
-	TRBV13	TRBJ2-2	-	CASSRTGNTGELFF	TGTGCCAGCAGCCGGACGGGCAACACCGGGGAGCTGTTTTTT
-	TRBV2	TRBJ1-2	-	CASTREVRYGYTF	TGTGCCAGCACCAGAGAGGTGCGATATGGCTACACCTTC
-	TRBV2	TRBJ2-2	-	CASSSLGELFF	TGTGCCAGCAGTTCGCTCGGGGAGCTGTTTTTT
TRBD2	TRBV6-6	TRBJ2-2	-	CASRLAGGLGELFF	TGTGCCAGCAGACTAGCGGGAGGGCTCGGGGAGCTGTTTTTT
TRBD2	TRBV5-4	TRBJ2-2	-	CASSAGLAGVDTGELFF	TGTGCCAGCAGCGCGGGACTAGCGGGGGTTGACACCGGGGAGCTGTTTTTT
-	TRBV6-5	TRBJ1-1	once	CASRESGKNTEAFF	TGTGCCAGCAGAGAGTCCGGGAAGAACACTGAAGCTTTCTTT
TRBD2	TRBV5-6	TRBJ2-1	-	CASSFLAGLANEQFF	TGTGCCAGCAGCTTTCTAGCGGGTCTCGCCAATGAGCAGTTCTTC
-	TRBV19	TRBJ1-5	-	CASSILADPQPQHF	TGTGCCAGTAGTATCCTGGCAGACCCTCAGCCCCAGCATTTT
-	TRBV3-1/TRBV3-2	TRBJ1-2	few	CASSQVQFGYTF	TGTGCCAGCAGCCAAGTACAGTTTGGCTACACCTTC
TRBD2	TRBV11-2	TRBJ2-7	-	CASSLVFSAAGGAYEQYF	TGTGCCAGCAGCTTAGTGTTTAGTGCGGCGGGAGGAGCCTACGAGCAGTACTTC
-	TRBV7-9	TRBJ2-1	few	CASSPITPLSGNEQFF	TGTGCCAGCAGCCCAATTACACCCCTAAGTGGCAATGAGCAGTTCTTC
-	TRBV5-4	TRBJ2-6	-	CASSLGGLIIGANVLTF	TGTGCCAGCAGCTTGGGCGGACTCATAATTGGGGCCAACGTCCTGACTTTC
TRBD1	TRBV29-1	TRBJ2-2	few	CSVENPGTAGELFF	TGCAGCGTTGAAAATCCCGGGACAGCCGGGGAGCTGTTTTTT
-	TRBV7-8	TRBJ1-2	-	CASSSRRQALGNYGYTF	TGTGCCAGCAGCTCTCGTAGGCAGGCCTTAGGGAACTATGGCTACACCTTC
-	TRBV6-5	TRBJ2-4	-	CASSLLAKNIQYF	TGTGCCAGCAGCCTTCTAGCCAAAAACATTCAGTACTTC
TRBD2	TRBV10-2	TRBJ2-5	-	CATRGGSSQTQYF	TGCGCCACCCGGGGGGGTTCTTCGCAGACCCAGTACTTC
-	TRBV2	TRBJ2-7	-	CASSQSYEQYF	TGTGCCAGCAGCCAATCCTACGAGCAGTACTTC
-	TRBV6-1	TRBJ1-6	-	CASSEAGVGSPLHF	TGTGCCAGCAGTGAAGCAGGGGTCGGGTCACCCCTCCACTTT
TRBD1	TRBV19	TRBJ2-5	-	CASRGTGGRETQYF	TGTGCCAGTAGAGGGACAGGGGGTAGGGAGACCCAGTACTTC
-	TRBV5-1	TRBJ2-1	few	CASSLGPLPNEQFF	TGCGCCAGCAGCTTGGGCCCTCTCCCCAATGAGCAGTTCTTC
-	TRBV6-2/TRBV6-3	TRBJ1-5	-	CASSYGGAGNQPQHF	TGTGCCAGCAGTTACGGGGGGGCCGGCAATCAGCCCCAGCATTTT
-	TRBV6-4	TRBJ1-2	-	CASSRTSGFKGESNYGYTF	TGTGCCAGCAGCCGAACGTCTGGTTTTAAAGGGGAATCTAACTATGGCTACACCTTC
TRBD1	TRBV12-3/TRBV12-4	TRBJ1-5	-	CASSLGQGQPQHF	TGTGCCAGCAGTTTGGGACAGGGTCAGCCCCAGCATTTT
-	TRBV7-2	TRBJ2-7	-	CASSNILEQYF	TGTGCCAGCAGCAACATCCTCGAGCAGTACTTC
TRBD1	TRBV5-1	TRBJ1-2	-	CASRVAPGQGGGYTF	TGCGCCAGCAGAGTAGCGCCGGGACAGGGAGGCGGCTACACCTTC
TRBD2	TRBV24-1	TRBJ2-1	-	CATSVRREAPYNEQFF	TGTGCCACCAGTGTTAGGCGGGAGGCTCCCTACAATGAGCAGTTCTTC
TRBD1	TRBV24-1	TRBJ2-5	-	CATSDPTGGVETQYF	TGTGCCACCAGTGATCCGACAGGGGGCGTAGAGACCCAGTACTTC
TRBD1	TRBV6-5	TRBJ1-4	-	CASSYTTGMGEKLFF	TGTGCCAGCAGTTACACGACAGGGATGGGTGAAAAACTGTTTTTT
-	TRBV27	TRBJ1-1	few	CASSPHYGGDAFF	TGTGCCAGCAGTCCCCATTATGGAGGTGATGCTTTCTTT
TRBD2	TRBV24-1	TRBJ2-3	-	CATSDASGVDTQYF	TGTGCCACCAGTGATGCTAGCGGGGTGGATACGCAGTATTTT
-	TRBV11-3	TRBJ2-7	few	CASSLRGGDSYEQYF	TGTGCCAGCAGCTTACGCGGGGGCGACTCCTACGAGCAGTACTTC
-	TRBV5-4	TRBJ2-3	-	CASSAGLQDTDTQYF	TGTGCCAGCAGCGCGGGACTCCAGGACACAGATACGCAGTATTTT
TRBD1	TRBV15	TRBJ2-7	-	CATSPWTGGSYEQYF	TGTGCCACCAGCCCATGGACAGGAGGCTCCTACGAGCAGTACTTC
-	TRBV4-2	TRBJ2-3	-	CASSQGTVGTDTQYF	TGTGCCAGCAGCCAGGGTACAGTGGGTACAGATACGCAGTATTTT
-	TRBV15	TRBJ1-1	few	CATSPPQGNTEAFF	TGTGCCACCAGCCCCCCCCAGGGGAACACTGAAGCTTTCTTT
-	TRBV6-4	TRBJ1-2	-	CASRLSLANYGYTF	TGTGCCAGCAGGCTGAGCTTAGCTAACTATGGCTACACCTTC
-	TRBV23-1	TRBJ2-5	-	CASSPATCWTRNQETQYF	TGCGCCAGCAGTCCTGCAACATGTTGGACAAGAAACCAAGAGACCCAGTACTTC
-	TRBV6-6	TRBJ1-1	once	CASSYRQGGTEAFF	TGTGCCAGCAGTTATCGGCAGGGAGGGACTGAAGCTTTCTTT
-	TRBV10-1	TRBJ2-4	few	CASSDVGKGIQYF	TGCGCCAGCAGTGATGTGGGAAAGGGCATTCAGTACTTC
TRBD2	TRBV27	TRBJ2-4	few	CASSSPSGRAKNIQYF	TGTGCCAGCAGTTCACCTAGCGGGAGAGCCAAAAACATTCAGTACTTC
TRBD2	TRBV11-2	TRBJ2-5	-	CASSLTGTSGTGAQYF	TGTGCCAGCAGCTTAACCGGGACTAGCGGTACTGGGGCCCAGTACTTC
TRBD2	TRBV15	TRBJ2-5	-	CATSRAGVRETQYF	TGTGCCACCAGCCGCGCGGGAGTGCGAGAGACCCAGTACTTC
-	TRBV27	TRBJ1-3	once	CASSRRGGVWGNTIYF	TGTGCCAGCAGCCGCCGCGGCGGGGTATGGGGAAACACCATATATTTT
TRBD1	TRBV6-1	TRBJ1-6	-	CASSEPGQGRFVDNSPLHF	TGTGCCAGCAGTGAACCGGGACAGGGAAGATTTGTGGATAATTCACCCCTCCACTTT
-	TRBV4-2	TRBJ2-7	-	CASSQDYLYEQYF	TGTGCCAGCAGCCAAGATTATCTCTACGAGCAGTACTTC
-	TRBV19	TRBJ2-7	-	CASSPTNRDEQYF	TGTGCCAGTAGTCCGACGAACAGGGACGAGCAGTACTTC
TRBD1	TRBV4-1	TRBJ2-7	-	CASSQGSRDRDSYEQYF	TGCGCCAGCAGCCAAGGGTCCCGGGACAGGGACTCCTACGAGCAGTACTTC
-	TRBV18	TRBJ1-5	-	CASSPGAQQPQHF	TGTGCCAGCTCACCAGGGGCTCAGCAGCCCCAGCATTTT